The next 31 T cell receptor beta chains were all read from a single sample in a study of T cell repertoires in cytomegalovirus infection. TCRdb called the reads again in MiXCR, with one record for every CDR3 protein. The repertoire has around 200,000 distinct CDR3 sequences, about 38% of them found once; the top ten carry 55% to 60%. No antigen has been assigned to these receptors. The material sequenced was CD8+ T cells from cultured PBMCs, taken from culture after CMV antigen stimulation. Receptor source: a human donor in good health (CMV status not recorded). Some clones in this sample may be carry-over from other donors' samples.

The gene calls are TRBV29-1 and TRBJ2-7; no reliable D call. The CDR3 runs 11 residues. The V end lost 4 bases, the J end lost 3 bases, and 7 bases lay between the germline ends. The germline gives CDR1 SQVTM, CDR2 ANQGSEA. In DNA form, the CDR3 reads TGCAGCGTTGGACACATCTACGAGCAGTACTTC. It encodes CSVGHIYEQYF.

This clonotype was picked up a small number of times. This sequence joins TRBV5-5 and TRBJ1-1, with D perhaps TRBD1 (5 bases). Trimming removed 3 bases from V and 5 bases from J, with 8 bases in between. The V gene's germline CDR1 is SGHKS and CDR2 YYEKEE (reference sequence). The CDR3 length is 12 residues. The CDR3 sequence is CASSSHRTEAFF. In nucleotides, the CDR3 is TGTGCCAGCAGCTCCCACAGGACTGAAGCTTTCTTT.

This chain links TRBV7-4 with TRBJ2-7, with 8 nucleotides matching TRBD1. With V trimmed by 3 bases and J by 6 bases, 1 base remained unmatched. CDR3 length: 12 amino acids. The germline V gene has CDR1 SGHVT and CDR2 SQSDAQ. CDR3 residues: CASSFDRGEQYF. The DNA for the CDR3 is TGTGCCAGCAGCTTTGACAGGGGCGAGCAGTACTTC.

The genes are TRBV9 and TRBJ2-1; 9 positions match TRBD2. V was pared by 0 bases and J by 2 bases, with 3 bases of the junction left unmatched. Looked up from germline, CDR1 is SGDLS and CDR2 is YYNGEE. This CDR3 has 16 residues. The chain's CDR3 is CASSVGRGRAYNEQFF. CDR3 nucleotide sequence: TGTGCCAGCAGCGTAGGTCGCGGGAGGGCCTACAATGAGCAGTTCTTC.

This rearrangement joins TRBV7-8 to TRBJ2-7, with 11 nucleotides matching TRBD1. The germline V gene encodes CDR1 SGHVS and CDR2 FQNEAQ. J was trimmed by 4 bases and V by 2 bases; bases with no gene match: 7. The CDR3 length is 16 residues. The CDR3 DNA reads TGTGCCAGCAGCTTAATAGGAGGGACAGGGGGGTACGAGCAGTACTTC. This gives the protein CASSLIGGTGGYEQYF.

This chain uses TRBV27 with TRBJ2-5; D not resolved. The V end was cut by 2 bases, the J end by 6 bases, with 13 bases between. This CDR3 contains 14 residues. CDR1 is MNHEY, CDR2 SMNVEV, per germline (reference sequence). The CDR3 loop is CASSLREEQKTQYF. CDR3 nucleotide sequence: TGTGCCAGCAGTTTAAGAGAAGAACAAAAGACCCAGTACTTC.

This clonotype showed up many times. The chain couples TRBV7-2 to TRBJ2-7; 8 positions agree with TRBD2. The length of the CDR3 is 16 residues. Germline values: CDR1 SGHTA, CDR2 FQGNSA. Losses at the gene ends were 1 base for V and 4 bases for J; bases not matched to a gene: 9. The CDR3 coding sequence is TGTGCCAGCAGCTTAGGTTTGACTAGCGAGGCTTACGAGCAGTACTTC. This codes for CASSLGLTSEAYEQYF.

J is TRBJ2-2 and V is TRBV5-1; no firm D call. V lost 0 bases and J lost 6, with 6 bases in between. CDR3 length: 13 residues. Germline CDR1 SGHRS, CDR2 YFSETQ. The CDR3 bases are TGCGCCAGCAGCTTGGGTGCTTCCGGGGAGCTGTTTTTT. It yields the protein CASSLGASGELFF.

In this sample, this clonotype turned up many times. The rearrangement joins TRBV7-9 to TRBJ2-1; D is undetermined. CDR3 length: 12 amino acids. Between the trimmed V and J ends, which lost 3 bases and 8 bases, there was a span of 8 bases. Germline CDR1 SEHNR, CDR2 FQNEAQ (reference sequence). DNA of the CDR3: TGTGCCAGCAGCTTCTCTGGGCATGAGCAGTTCTTC. This codes for CASSFSGHEQFF.

This clonotype was counted between two and nine times. The V and J genes are TRBV27 and TRBJ2-7; tentatively, D is TRBD1 or TRBD2 (5 bases each). The CDR3 has 14 residues. Trimming pared 0 bases from V and 6 bases from J, leaving 12 bases between. From germline, CDR1 is MNHEY and CDR2 SMNVEV (reference sequence). The CDR3 region has the DNA TGTGCCAGCAGTTTATCGAGTTTGAGGGGCGAGCAGTACTTC. Translating gives CASSLSSLRGEQYF.

This clonotype was picked up a small number of times. The V call is TRBV7-2, the J call TRBJ2-1; no reliable D call. Germline lookup yields CDR1 SGHTA and CDR2 FQGNSA. CDR3 size: 16 residues. V gave up 3 bases and J gave up 0 bases, with 12 bases separating them. CDR3 protein: CASSLNGPSSYNEQFF. The DNA for the CDR3 is TGTGCCAGCAGCTTGAACGGTCCGAGCTCCTACAATGAGCAGTTCTTC.

The chain has TRBV7-6 and TRBJ2-7; unclear D gene. CDR1 and CDR2 from the germline V gene are SGHVS and FNYEAQ. The V and J ends lost 4 bases and 3 bases respectively, with 16 bases between them. The length of the CDR3 is 15 residues. CDR3: CASSSNSDTYYEQYF. The CDR3 nucleotides are TGTGCCAGCAGCTCCAATTCCGACACCTACTACGAGCAGTACTTC.

V gene TRBV4-2 combines with J gene TRBJ2-5; the D call may be TRBD1 or TRBD2 (6 bases each). The germline V gene has CDR1 LGHNA and CDR2 YNFKEQ. The CDR3 loop spans 15 amino acids. Trimming left V 4 bases short and J 2 bases short, with 14 bases between. The CDR3 DNA reads TGTGCCAGCAGCCGGAGGGACGGACAGCAAGAGACCCAGTACTTC. Protein sequence: CASSRRDGQQETQYF.

The V and J genes are TRBV2 and TRBJ2-7; weak D call: TRBD1 (6 bases). There are 16 residues in the CDR3. V was cut by 6 bases and J by 2 bases, with 20 bases left in between. Germline V lookup: CDR1 SNHLY, CDR2 FYNNEI. The CDR3 DNA is TGTGCCAGCAGGTTCTTTCAGGGGAAGGGGACCTACGAGCAGTACTTC. Its translation is CASRFFQGKGTYEQYF.

This sequence joins TRBV19 and TRBJ2-7, with D perhaps assigned TRBD1 or TRBD2 (5 bases each). Germline V gene data show CDR1 as LNHDA and CDR2 as SQIVND (reference sequence). The length of the CDR3 is 15 residues. Between the trimmed V and J ends, which lost 3 bases and 0 bases, there was a span of 12 bases. The CDR3 loop reads CASSIEGSSSYEQYF. CDR3 in DNA: TGTGCCAGTAGTATCGAGGGGTCGAGCTCCTACGAGCAGTACTTC.

The J gene is TRBJ2-1, the V gene TRBV15; tentative D call: TRBD1 (7 bases). Germline CDR1 and CDR2: LNHNV and YYDKDF (reference sequence). This CDR3 contains 13 residues. V dropped 8 bases and J dropped 1 base, with 9 bases sitting between them. The CDR3 sequence: CATAGGSYNEQFF. CDR3 nucleotide sequence: TGTGCCACCGCAGGGGGGTCCTACAATGAGCAGTTCTTC.

The V and J genes are TRBV19 and TRBJ2-1; possible D gene TRBD1, 5 bases. The CDR3 has 15 amino acids. The V end lost 2 bases, the J end lost 4 bases, and 12 bases lay between the germline ends. Germline V CDR1 and CDR2: LNHDA, SQIVND (reference sequence). DNA for the CDR3: TGTGCCAGTAGTATATCCCTAAGGACATACAATGAGCAGTTCTTC. This gives the protein CASSISLRTYNEQFF.

This clonotype turned up a few times. With a much larger clone just one base away, this may be a read error. The V call is TRBV7-6, the J call TRBJ2-3, with 15 positions matching TRBD2. CDR1 and CDR2 (germline): SGHVS, FNYEAQ. This CDR3 contains 16 residues. The junction had 3 bases not matched to a gene; V was cut back by 5 bases and J by 3 bases. The CDR3 bases are TGTGCCAGCAGCCCGGGACTAGCGGGAGGAACAGATACGCAGTATTTT. Translated: CASSPGLAGGTDTQYF. Using reference TRBV7-6 and TRBJ2-3 for the parts outside the CDR3, the full variable domain is GAGVSQSPRYKVTKRGQDVALRCDPISGHVSLYWYRQALGQGPEFLTYFNYEAQQDKSGLPNDRFSAERPEGSISTLTIQRTEQRDSAMYRCASSPGLAGGTDTQYFGPGTRLTVL.

This chain connects TRBV27 to TRBJ2-1; D unresolved. The V gene lost 0 bases and the J gene lost 5 bases, with 2 bases spanning the gap. This CDR3 comprises 12 residues. The germline CDR1 and CDR2 sequences are MNHEY and SMNVEV (reference sequence). The CDR3 region is CASSLSNNEQFF. DNA of the CDR3: TGTGCCAGCAGTTTATCCAACAATGAGCAGTTCTTC.

V gene TRBV30 combines with J gene TRBJ1-4; D is possibly TRBD1 (6 bases). CDR1 and CDR2 (germline): GTSNPN, SVGIG (reference sequence). The CDR3 extends over 14 amino acids. V lost 4 bases, J lost 6 bases, and 15 bases lay in between. The CDR3: CAWKFWAGDEKLFF. Written as DNA, the CDR3 is TGTGCCTGGAAGTTTTGGGCAGGGGATGAAAAACTGTTTTTT.

In its sample, this clonotype was seen a few times. This chain joins TRBV7-6 and TRBJ2-2, with TRBD2 matching over 11 bases. Germline V gene lookup returns CDR1 SGHVS and CDR2 FNYEAQ. V lost 8 bases and J lost 2; bases outside the gene matches: 16. This CDR3 contains 19 residues. CDR3 nucleotide sequence: TGTGCCAGCTGCGGTACTAGCGGGAGTTATATCGAAAACACCGGGGAGCTGTTTTTT. Its protein product is CASCGTSGSYIENTGELFF.

This clonotype was observed a single time. This chain links TRBV4-1 with TRBJ1-5; D is unresolved. Germline-derived CDR1 and CDR2 are MGHRA and YSYEKL. The CDR3 totals 13 residues. Between the trimmed V and J ends, which lost 0 bases and 4 bases, there was a span of 4 bases. The CDR3 loop reads CASSQESNQPQHF. As DNA, the CDR3 is TGCGCCAGCAGCCAAGAAAGTAATCAGCCCCAGCATTTT.

CDR3 DNA sequence: TGCAGTATAGCGGCCTCGGGGACCGGGGAGCTGTTTTTT. This translates into CSIAASGTGELFF. This chain connects TRBV20-1 to TRBJ2-2; weak D call: TRBD2 (6 bases). This CDR3 has 13 residues. Germline-derived CDR1 and CDR2 are DFQATT and SNEGSKA (reference sequence). V dropped 8 bases and J dropped 5 bases, with 15 bases sitting between them.

The rearrangement uses TRBV15 and TRBJ2-1, with a tentative D call TRBD1 (7 bases). V dropped 4 bases and J dropped 7 bases, with 11 bases sitting between them. The CDR3 loop spans 13 amino acids. The germline V gene encodes CDR1 LNHNV and CDR2 YYDKDF (reference sequence). The CDR3 nucleotides are TGTGCCACCAGCATACCAGGGGGGAATGAGCAGTTCTTC. Protein product: CATSIPGGNEQFF. Filled out from reference TRBV15 and TRBJ2-1, the complete variable domain reads DAMVIQNPRYQVTQFGKPVTLSCSQTLNHNVMYWYQQKSSQAPKLLFHYYDKDFNNEADTPDNFQSRRPNTSFCFLDIRSPGLGDTAMYLCATSIPGGNEQFFGPGTRLTVL.

The rearrangement joins TRBV7-9 to TRBJ1-4, with D possibly matching TRBD1 (5 bases). The germline V gene has CDR1 SEHNR and CDR2 FQNEAQ (reference sequence). Deletions cut 3 bases from V and 5 bases from J, with 10 bases between. The CDR3 extends over 14 amino acids. In DNA, the CDR3 is TGTGCCAGCAGCTTCCGGGACGGGAATGAAAAACTGTTTTTT. Its protein product is CASSFRDGNEKLFF.

The rearrangement uses TRBV11-2 and TRBJ1-1; no firm D call. This CDR3 has 11 amino acids. The germline V gene encodes CDR1 SGHAT and CDR2 FQNNGV. The germline V and J ends were trimmed by 1 base and 7 bases, with 4 bases remaining between them. CDR3 sequence (DNA): TGTGCCAGCAGCTTAGTGGTTGAAGCTTTCTTT. Protein: CASSLVVEAFF.

CDR3: CASSSGLVAYNEQFF. The CDR3 bases are TGTGCCAGCAGCTCTGGACTAGTGGCCTACAATGAGCAGTTCTTC. The chain combines TRBV7-3 with TRBJ2-1; TRBD2 matches 7 bases. The J segment lost 2 bases and the V segment lost 4 bases, leaving 5 bases of the junction unmatched. The CDR3 loop spans 15 amino acids. Germline V gives CDR1 SGHTA, CDR2 FQGTGA.

This clonotype was seen a handful of times. The chain couples TRBV23-1 to TRBJ1-6; D possibly corresponds to TRBD1 (6 bases). TRBV23-1 is noted as an ORF with a role that remains uncertain. The CDR3 is made up of 18 amino acids. V gave up 6 bases and J gave up 8 bases, with 26 bases separating them. The CDR3 spells CASRPTRLTRGPHSPLHF. Written as DNA, the CDR3 is TGCGCCAGCAGACCCACTCGATTAACCAGGGGACCCCATTCACCCCTCCACTTT.

The chain links TRBV9 to TRBJ2-1; 12 bases are shared with TRBD2. The length of the CDR3 is 16 residues. Germline V lookup: CDR1 SGDLS, CDR2 YYNGEE. The V and J ends lost 0 bases and 2 bases, in that order; junction bases with no gene match: 0. The CDR3 spells CASSVGTSGAYNEQFF. CDR3 sequence (DNA): TGTGCCAGCAGCGTAGGGACTAGCGGGGCCTACAATGAGCAGTTCTTC. Complete variable domain (other parts from reference TRBV9 and TRBJ2-1): DSGVTQTPKHLITATGQRVTLRCSPRSGDLSVYWYQQSLDQGLQFLIQYYNGEERAKGNILERFSAQQFPDLHSELNLSSLELGDSALYFCASSVGTSGAYNEQFFGPGTRLTVL.

The chain links TRBV5-4 to TRBJ2-1, with TRBD2 identical over 14 bases. The CDR3 contains 15 residues. Germline V gene lookup returns CDR1 SGHNT and CDR2 YYREEE (reference sequence). V gave up 5 bases and J gave up 8 bases; unmatched junction bases: 6. CDR3 DNA: TGTGCCAGCAGGGGGGGACTAGCGGGAGTGGATGAGCAGTTCTTC. Residues: CASRGGLAGVDEQFF.

This clonotype was observed at least ten times. This chain links TRBV28 with TRBJ2-1; 9 bases match TRBD1. This CDR3 region has 15 residues. V shed 8 bases and J 7 bases; nucleotides not matched to a gene: 12. Per germline, CDR1 MDHEN and CDR2 SYDVKM. The CDR3 DNA is TGTGCCAGCGCTTTTCGGGGACAGGGTGGTAATGAGCAGTTCTTC. Encoded protein: CASAFRGQGGNEQFF.